Each of the 11 T cell receptor beta chains below was sequenced from the same sample in a study of neurological immune-mediated disorders. TCRdb recomputed calls from the 5' RACE reads with MiXCR, one row per CDR3 protein. The sample contains over 55,000 distinct CDR3 sequences, under 3% of which appear only once. Sequenced sample: PBMCs. These TCRs come from a middle-aged man with multiple sclerosis.

There are many counts of this clonotype. The V gene is TRBV24-1, the J gene TRBJ2-3; D possibly corresponds to TRBD2 (7 bases). The ends were cut back, 9 bases at V and 4 bases at J, with 16 bases in the middle. CDR1 is KGHDR, CDR2 SFDVKD, per germline. This CDR3 contains 14 residues. This CDR3 is CATGGLAEADTQYF. Written as DNA, the CDR3 is TGTGCCACCGGGGGGCTAGCGGAGGCAGATACGCAGTATTTT.

This clonotype was seen ten or more times. The chain uses TRBV5-1 and TRBJ2-7, with D perhaps matching TRBD1 (5 bases). This CDR3 is 15 amino acids long. Germline CDR1 is SGHRS and CDR2 is YFSETQ. Trimming took 1 base from V and 7 from J, leaving 18 bases between them. This CDR3 is CASSLTGVNPQEQYF. The CDR3 nucleotides read TGCGCCAGCAGCTTGACAGGCGTCAACCCACAAGAGCAGTACTTC.

Many counts were recorded for this clonotype. The chain links TRBV5-1 to TRBJ2-5, with 9 bases fitting TRBD1. The J segment lost 2 bases and the V segment lost 0 bases, leaving 5 bases of the junction unmatched. CDR1 and CDR2 (germline): SGHRS, YFSETQ. The CDR3 has 16 residues. CDR3 region: CASSLVGQGQQETQYF. The CDR3 nucleotides are TGCGCCAGCAGCTTGGTGGGACAGGGACAACAAGAGACCCAGTACTTC.

This clonotype came up many times. The chain carries TRBV10-2 and TRBJ2-1, with 11 bases aligning to TRBD1. The CDR3 runs 15 residues. V shed 8 bases and J 6 bases; nucleotides not matched to a gene: 9. Germline V gene sequence: CDR1 WSHSY, CDR2 SAAADI. CDR3 coding DNA: TGCGCCAGCTTAATCCGGGACAGGGGGGGCAATGAGCAGTTCTTC. Its protein is CASLIRDRGGNEQFF.

Ten or more counts support this clonotype. The rearrangement uses TRBV7-2 and TRBJ1-3; D ambiguous. The germline CDR1 and CDR2 sequences are SGHTA and FQGNSA. The CDR3 has 15 residues. V dropped 3 bases and J dropped 3 bases, with 12 bases sitting between them. The CDR3 reads CASSFQTLGGNTIYF. CDR3 DNA: TGTGCCAGCAGCTTCCAAACATTGGGTGGAAACACCATATATTTT.

At least ten counts were recorded for this clonotype. V usage is TRBV7-2 and J usage is TRBJ2-7; D gene ambiguous. The ends were cut back, 3 bases at V and 9 bases at J, with 12 bases in the middle. The CDR3 runs 12 residues. Germline lookup yields CDR1 SGHTA and CDR2 FQGNSA. CDR3 loop: CASSLRGSGQYF. CDR3 nucleotides: TGTGCCAGCAGCTTGAGAGGATCGGGGCAGTACTTC.

This clonotype has a count of ten or more. The chain carries TRBV5-6 and TRBJ2-1; D might be TRBD2 (7 bases). V shed 0 bases and J shed 6 bases, with 13 bases lying between them. The CDR3 extends over 15 amino acids. Germline CDR1 SGHDT, CDR2 YYEEEE. CDR3 bases: TGTGCCAGCAGCTTGGAGAGGGGGGGGCCCAATGAGCAGTTCTTC. Translating gives CASSLERGGPNEQFF.

This clonotype was detected ten times or more. The chain combines TRBV10-3 with TRBJ1-5; TRBD1 aligns across 10 bases. Per germline, CDR1 ENHRY and CDR2 SYGVKD. The V gene end was trimmed by 3 bases and the J gene end by 8 bases; junction bases not matched to a gene: 4. The CDR3 runs 14 residues. The CDR3 loop reads CAISDGTGAKPQHF. Written as DNA, the CDR3 is TGTGCCATCAGTGACGGGACAGGGGCTAAGCCCCAGCATTTT.

This clonotype was seen ten or more times. This chain joins TRBV12-3 or TRBV12-4 and TRBJ2-2; TRBD1 matches at 7 bases. The CDR3 consists of 16 residues. Unmatched junction bases numbered 4, after V lost 3 bases and J lost 0 bases. This CDR3 is CASSLTGRTNTGELFF. The CDR3 bases are TGTGCCAGCAGTTTGACAGGGCGAACGAACACCGGGGAGCTGTTTTTT.

This clonotype has at least ten counts. This sequence joins TRBV20-1 and TRBJ1-2; the match to TRBD1 covers 10 bases. Looked up from germline, CDR1 is DFQATT and CDR2 is SNEGSKA (reference sequence). CDR3 length equals 17 residues. V shed 0 bases and J 4 bases; nucleotides not matched to a gene: 11. CDR3 DNA: TGCAGTGCTAGAGATCCAGCCGGGACAGGGGCACTCTATGGCTACACCTTC. This codes for CSARDPAGTGALYGYTF.

This clonotype was recorded at least ten times. The rearrangement uses TRBV6-4 and TRBJ1-1; D is unclear. CDR1 is MRHNA and CDR2 is SNTAGT in the germline V gene. The CDR3 loop spans 13 amino acids. Trimming removed 4 bases at V and 0 bases at J, with 6 bases between. CDR3 protein: CASSATMNTEAFF. Here the CDR3 DNA reads TGTGCCAGCAGTGCGACAATGAACACTGAAGCTTTCTTT.